These 14 T cell receptor beta chains originate from one sample sequenced in a study of T cells in localized non-small cell lung cancer. Sequencing was performed with immunoSEQ multiplex PCR; in TCRdb, only in-frame clones are kept and a portion is missing. Of about 91,000 clones in the sample, about 91% were seen once. Material: peripheral blood, obtained before any cancer treatment. The origin of the receptors is a man aged 35-75 years with stage I squamous cell lung carcinoma.

The chain uses TRBV7-9 and TRBJ2-7; TRBD2 agrees at 8 bases. CDR1 and CDR2 from the germline V gene are SEHNR and FQNEAQ (reference sequence). The CDR3 covers 14 residues. The V segment lost 2 bases and the J segment 0 bases; nucleotides outside the gene matches: 0. This CDR3 reads CASSLSGSSYEQYF. As DNA, the CDR3 is TGTGCCAGCAGCTTAAGCGGGAGCTCCTACGAGCAGTACTTC.

The rearrangement links TRBV28 to TRBJ1-4; tentative D call: TRBD1 (6 bases). Germline-derived CDR1 and CDR2 are MDHEN and SYDVKM. This CDR3 comprises 15 residues. Trimming removed 7 bases at V and 8 bases at J, with 20 bases between. The CDR3 DNA is TGTGCCAGCACTCCAGTCGGGGGCTATTACGAAAAACTGTTTTTT. As protein: CASTPVGGYYEKLFF.

The gene calls are TRBV4-3 and TRBJ1-2; D is unresolved. V shed 1 base and J shed 4 bases, with 13 bases lying between them. Germline CDR1 reads LGHNA; CDR2 reads YSLEER. This CDR3 region has 15 residues. CDR3 sequence (DNA): TGCGCCAGCAGCCAAGTCGTCGCCGGTATCTATGGCTACACCTTC. As protein: CASSQVVAGIYGYTF.

The V call is TRBV7-2, the J call TRBJ1-5; D may be TRBD1 (5 bases). CDR1 is SGHTA, CDR2 FQGNSA, per germline. This CDR3 contains 14 residues. The ends were cut back, 3 bases at V and 5 bases at J, with 11 bases in the middle. The DNA of the CDR3 is TGTGCCAGCAGCTTTGGCGGGGGGGATCAGCCCCAGCATTTT. Its protein product is CASSFGGGDQPQHF.

This clone was seen more than once but under ten times. The V and J genes are TRBV30 and TRBJ1-2; D call uncertain. Germline CDR1 and CDR2: GTSNPN and SVGIG (reference sequence). This CDR3 comprises 13 residues. Trimming left V 0 bases short and J 5 bases short, with 10 bases between. In nucleotides, the CDR3 is TGTGCCTGGAGTGTAAAGGGCCATTATGGCTACACCTTC. Encoded protein: CAWSVKGHYGYTF.

The chain is built from TRBV4-3 and TRBJ1-5; no firm D call. The germline V gene encodes CDR1 LGHNA and CDR2 YSLEER. The CDR3 runs to 15 residues. Trimming removed 0 bases at V and 5 bases at J, with 11 bases between. The chain's CDR3 is CASSQELGGYQPQHF. DNA of the CDR3: TGCGCCAGCAGCCAAGAATTGGGAGGGTATCAGCCCCAGCATTTT.

The chain combines TRBV27 with TRBJ1-2; 8 positions match TRBD1. With V trimmed by 2 bases and J by 5 bases, 4 bases remained unmatched. CDR3 length: 14 amino acids. CDR1 and CDR2 (germline): MNHEY, SMNVEV (reference sequence). The CDR3 nucleotides read TGTGCCAGCAGTTTACGACAGGGGTTTTATGGCTACACCTTC. Protein sequence: CASSLRQGFYGYTF.

This sequence joins TRBV30 and TRBJ1-3, with D possibly TRBD1 on 6 matching bases. Germline-derived CDR1 and CDR2 are GTSNPN and SVGIG (reference sequence). V dropped 0 bases and J dropped 0 bases, with 12 bases sitting between them. This CDR3 is built from 16 residues. The CDR3 DNA reads TGTGCCTGGAGTGTAATGGGGACATTCTCTGGAAACACCATATATTTT. Translating gives CAWSVMGTFSGNTIYF.

This chain uses TRBV29-1 with TRBJ1-1, with D possibly TRBD1 on 6 matching bases. Germline CDR1 is SQVTM and CDR2 is ANQGSEA. The ends were cut back, 6 bases at V and 1 base at J, with 12 bases in the middle. The CDR3 is 13 amino acids. CDR3 region: CSVMETGNTEAFF. In DNA form, the CDR3 reads TGCAGCGTGATGGAGACAGGGAACACTGAAGCTTTCTTT. Combining the CDR3 with reference TRBV29-1 and TRBJ1-1 gives the whole variable domain SAVISQKPSRDICQRGTSLTIQCQVDSQVTMMFWYRQQPGQSLTLIATANQGSEATYESGFVIDKFPISRPNLTFSTLTVSNMSPEDSSIYLCSVMETGNTEAFFGQGTRLTVV.

The J gene is TRBJ1-4, the V gene TRBV5-6; unclear D gene. The CDR3 consists of 16 residues. Between the trimmed V and J ends, which lost 0 bases and 8 bases, there was a span of 17 bases. Germline CDR1 SGHDT, CDR2 YYEEEE. This chain's CDR3 is CASSLAGSVKVEKLFF. The CDR3 DNA sequence: TGTGCCAGCAGCTTGGCTGGTTCGGTTAAGGTGGAAAAACTGTTTTTT.

The chain has TRBV7-3 and TRBJ2-6; a possible D gene is TRBD1 (6 bases). CDR3 length: 14 amino acids. The germline CDR1 and CDR2 sequences are SGHTA and FQGTGA. Trimming removed 1 base from V and 9 bases from J, with 10 bases in between. The CDR3 loop is CASSLNRADNVLTF. The DNA of the CDR3 is TGTGCCAGCAGCTTAAACAGGGCGGACAACGTCCTGACTTTC. Full variable domain (outside the CDR3, taken from reference TRBV7-3 and TRBJ2-6): GAGVSQTPSNKVTEKGKYVELRCDPISGHTALYWYRQSLGQGPEFLIYFQGTGAADDSGLPNDRFFAVRPEGSVSTLKIQRTERGDSAVYLCASSLNRADNVLTFGAGSRLTVL.

V is TRBV5-1 and J is TRBJ2-1, with 16 nucleotides matching TRBD2. Germline lookup yields CDR1 SGHRS and CDR2 YFSETQ. The junction had 16 bases not matched to a gene; V was cut back by 4 bases and J by 3 bases. This CDR3 region has 21 residues. The CDR3 protein is CASSAKGTSGGAESSYNEQFF. CDR3 nucleotides: TGCGCCAGCAGCGCGAAAGGGACTAGCGGGGGGGCCGAATCTAGCTACAATGAGCAGTTCTTC.

The CDR3 sequence: CACRGPVNEKLFF. CDR3 nucleotide sequence: TGTGCTTGCCGAGGGCCCGTAAACGAAAAACTGTTTTTT. The chain couples TRBV6-6 to TRBJ1-4; D is ambiguous. This CDR3 is built from 13 residues. Germline CDR1 MNHNY, CDR2 SVGAGI (reference sequence).

The rearrangement joins TRBV15 to TRBJ2-1, with D possibly matching TRBD1 (6 bases). V was pared by 4 bases and J by 2 bases, with 24 bases between. CDR1 and CDR2 (germline): LNHNV, YYDKDF (reference sequence). This CDR3 has 19 amino acids. The CDR3 DNA reads as TGTGCCACCAGCACTCACAAGGGGGAGTCGAAGGGAACCTACAATGAGCAGTTCTTC. This sequence encodes CATSTHKGESKGTYNEQFF.